The following is a T cell receptor beta chain sequence with its context. Its antigen remains unidentified. No clone much larger than this one lies a single base away; base qualities are absent. This specimen belongs to a study of T cells after yellow fever vaccination (dated by TCRdb to the late 2010s). Notes on the research overall: The SMART-Seq v4 Ultra Low Input RNA kit was used to prepare libraries from fractions with low cell numbers. To track T-cell clones before and after primary and booster YFV17D yellow fever vaccination, bulk TCR alpha and beta repertoires were sequenced longitudinally. The cohort comprised two healthy male donors, one aged 18 to 29 and one aged 30 to 40 years. Blood samples were taken at several timepoints before and after primary and secondary immunization, and bulk PBMC replicates and cell subsets were isolated.

What this sample's treatment or condition label stands for: live attenuated yellow fever vaccine strain. At each blood-draw timepoint, two biological replicates of bulk PBMCs were obtained. PBMCs were isolated from peripheral blood using a standard Ficoll-Paque protocol. TriZol was used to extract RNA from bulk PBMCs, CD4 and CD8 fractions, and dextramer-positive and dextramer-negative fractions. TCR cDNA was synthesized by 5'RACE template switching, through which a universal primer site and unique molecular identifiers were introduced. Priming of cDNA synthesis was performed from both the TCR alpha and TCR beta constant segments. Libraries were amplified in two PCR steps, with sample barcodes and sequencing adapters added in the second step. Sequencing of libraries was performed on Illumina HiSeq 2500 (2x100 bp) or NovaSeq (2x150 bp). In the paper's pipeline: MIGEC handled demultiplexing of reads and collapsing into UMI consensus sequences, while MiXCR performed V(D)J alignment. Clonotypes responding to the vaccine were identified with edgeR on replicate PBMC samples, with the criteria of FDR below 0.01 and a log2 fold change above 5 up to day 15. Each bulk clonotype received a CD4 or CD8 identity based on whether the sequenced CD4 or CD8 repertoire contained that clonotype at higher abundance. TCRdb took the public reads, trimmed them with fastp at Q25, ran MiXCR for clone calling and kept in-frame beta chains. For every CDR3 protein sequence, its rows merge into one entry that carries the most common genes and DNA. These V and J calls are TCRdb output, not the study's own analysis. Counted in this sample were hundreds of thousands of distinct CDR3 sequences; 8.7% of them appeared once. Approximately 19% of the sample goes to the ten largest clones.

Between the V and J ends, shortened by 1 base and 7 bases respectively, the junction contains 10 bases. Looking up the germline V gene yields CDR1 KGHSH and CDR2 LQKENI. Inclusive of the bounding cysteine and phenylalanine, the CDR3 is 13 residues long. CDR3 DNA is the only sequence kept; it has 39 bases, read in frame from the first base. Overall study results and their limits: Because only a couple of donors were included in the study, the extent to which the findings can be generalized is limited. The secondary T-cell response was found to be weaker but faster than the primary response, with a peak reached on day 5 rather than on day 15. A small fraction of clonotypes appeared in both the CD4 and CD8 compartments, likely as a result of convergent recombination. Computational filtering was required because FACS-sorted repertoires could contain abundant contaminating clonotypes from the bulk population. Most clones expanded after primary vaccination (96% of CD4 and roughly 91% of CD8) were re-detected after the booster, suggesting that broad memory maintenance occurred.

The specimen comprised PBMCs, sampled on the day of the first yellow fever vaccination. This chain joins TRBV18 to TRBJ1-1; a confident D gene designation cannot be given. This clonotype was obtained from a man younger than 35 who received the YFV17D yellow fever vaccine. The sequence in DNA is TGTGCCAGCTCACCACTCCTCGGGGATGAAGCTTTCTTT. Protein translation: CASSPLLGDEAFF.